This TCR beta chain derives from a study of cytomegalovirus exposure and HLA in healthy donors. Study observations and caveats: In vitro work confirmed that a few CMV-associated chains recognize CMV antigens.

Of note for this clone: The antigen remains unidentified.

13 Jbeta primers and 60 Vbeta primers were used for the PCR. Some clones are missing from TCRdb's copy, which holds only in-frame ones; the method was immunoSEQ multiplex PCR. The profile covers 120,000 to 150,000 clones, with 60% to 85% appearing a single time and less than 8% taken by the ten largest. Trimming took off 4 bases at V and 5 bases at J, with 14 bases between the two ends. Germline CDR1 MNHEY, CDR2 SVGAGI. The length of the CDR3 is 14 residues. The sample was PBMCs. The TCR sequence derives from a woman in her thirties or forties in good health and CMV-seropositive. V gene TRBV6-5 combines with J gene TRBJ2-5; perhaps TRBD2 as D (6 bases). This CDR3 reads CASSWGDWRETQYF. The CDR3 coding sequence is TGTGCCAGCAGTTGGGGGGATTGGCGGGAGACCCAGTACTTC.